A few counts support the clone carrying this T cell receptor (beta chain). As yet, its antigen is unknown. The entry originates in a study of vaccination and CD4 T cells after COVID-19. The wider study: Convalescent participants consisted of six males and four females, two being Hispanic.

This sample's time point: late sampling 161 to 241 days after vaccination in three convalescent patients. Treatment denoted: roughly ten-day PBMC culture with coronavirus spike peptide pools or control peptides (ViraFEST assay). March to December 2020 was the span of positive PCR dates, which predated US Alpha, Beta and Delta variants. Half the growth medium was swapped for new IL-2 medium on days 3 and 7. CDR1 and CDR2 (germline): DFQATT, SNEGSKA (reference sequence). The V and J ends lost 3 bases and 2 bases, in that order; junction bases with no gene match: 6. CDR3 length: 14 residues. The Oncomine TCR Beta short-read assay sequenced DNA from cultured CD4+ T cells. Scientists extracted genomic DNA from CD4+ T cells grown in culture. TCRdb re-called the PCR reads through MiXCR, storing one row per CDR3 protein. The repertoire holds approximately 22,000 distinct CDR3 sequences, 30% to 45% seen once, with 2.6% in the top ten.

The receptor comes from a human donor who had recovered from COVID-19. V and J are TRBV20-1 and TRBJ2-5; 7 nucleotides match TRBD2. The sample in question was CD4+ T cells from blood, cultured in vitro, obtained about 7 months after SARS-CoV-2 vaccination. In DNA form, the CDR3 reads TGCAGTGCTAGGGCGGGAGTGTTACAAGAGACCCAGTACTTC. It encodes CSARAGVLQETQYF.